The clone carrying this T cell receptor (beta chain) was seen at least ten times. Its antigen remains unknown. The sample belongs to a study of T-cell reconstitution after alpha-beta-depleted transplantation in children. Preparing the TCRbeta library involved the use of unique molecular identifiers. MiXCR, applied by TCRdb to the PCR reads, yields one record per CDR3 protein. The table lists about 440,000 distinct CDR3 sequences, around 46% of them singletons. The study's findings and limits: Several hundred rapidly expanded clones from non-depleted graft cells reportedly supplied alpha-beta T cells about two months post-transplant. T-cell numbers and diversity, one year after transplant, stemmed largely from T cells that were newly produced. The origin of high day-60 TCRbeta diversity in some patients lay in surviving recipient T cells and thymic progenitors.

Germline V CDR1 and CDR2: SGHTA, FQGNSA. Trimming took off 5 bases at V and 5 bases at J, with 18 bases between the two ends. The CDR3 runs 15 residues. The chain couples TRBV7-2 to TRBJ2-5, with D tentatively TRBD1 (5 bases). The sequenced sample was PBMCs, obtained before TCRalphabeta/CD19-depleted stem cell transplant. The sequence was obtained from a girl aged 2-9 years with aplastic anemia, due to receive a stem cell transplant. The DNA for the CDR3 is TGTGCCAGCAGCGCCCACCCAGGGAACGGGGAGACCCAGTACTTC. Amino acids: CASSAHPGNGETQYF.